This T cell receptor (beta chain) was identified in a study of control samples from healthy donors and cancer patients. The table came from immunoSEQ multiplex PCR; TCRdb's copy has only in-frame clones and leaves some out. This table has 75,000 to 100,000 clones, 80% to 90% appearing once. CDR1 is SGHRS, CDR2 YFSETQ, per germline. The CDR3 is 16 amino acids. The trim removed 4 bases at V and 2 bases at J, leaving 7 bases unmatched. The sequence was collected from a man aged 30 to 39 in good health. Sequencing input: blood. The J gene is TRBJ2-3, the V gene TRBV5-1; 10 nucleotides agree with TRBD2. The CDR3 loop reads CASSPPGLANTDTQYF. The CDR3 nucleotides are TGCGCCAGCAGCCCGCCGGGACTAGCGAACACAGATACGCAGTATTTT.